This T cell receptor beta chain emerged from a study of shared clonotypes between healthy human individuals. About the research overall: Plates per donor: three CD4 naive, three CD4 memory, two CD8 naive, one CD8 memory. Study-wide results and caveats: Naive CD4 clonotypes overlapped across a few donors at about 5.3%. Inspection by rarefaction showed sorted-subset sequencing to be incomplete despite large depth.

The CDR3 has 14 amino acids. Germline V gives CDR1 ENHRY, CDR2 SYGVKD. V lost 8 bases, J lost 7 bases, and 18 bases lay in between. Measured with immunoSEQ multiplex PCR; TCRdb has only the in-frame clones, and not every one. The sample lists some 1 million clones; about 70% were seen once. As regards this clone: Its antigen is not known.

The sample was memory CD4+ T cells sorted from blood. Stated subset: CD45RA-negative fraction. This receptor was identified in a young man in good health. The V gene is TRBV10-3, the J gene TRBJ2-1; TRBD2 is a possible D gene (6 bases). CDR3 region: CAIGPSAVPNEQFF. The CDR3 DNA reads TGTGCCATCGGACCTAGCGCAGTTCCGAATGAGCAGTTCTTC.